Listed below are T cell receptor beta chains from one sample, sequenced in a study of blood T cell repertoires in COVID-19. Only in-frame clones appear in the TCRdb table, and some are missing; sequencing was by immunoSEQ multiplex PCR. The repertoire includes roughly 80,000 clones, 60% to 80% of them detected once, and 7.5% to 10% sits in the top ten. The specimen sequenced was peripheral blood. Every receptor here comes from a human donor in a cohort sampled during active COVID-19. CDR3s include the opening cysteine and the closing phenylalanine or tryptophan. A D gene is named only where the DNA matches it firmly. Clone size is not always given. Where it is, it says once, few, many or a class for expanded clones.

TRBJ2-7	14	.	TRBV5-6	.	CASSLRAGRREQYF	TGTGCCAGCAGCTTGCGGGCGGGACGACGGGAGCAGTACTTC
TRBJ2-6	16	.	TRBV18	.	CASSPPETSGANVLTF	TGTGCCAGCTCACCACCGGAGACCTCTGGGGCCAACGTCCTGACTTTC
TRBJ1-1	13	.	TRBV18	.	CASSPMGDTEAFF	TGTGCCAGCTCACCAATGGGCGACACTGAAGCTTTCTTT
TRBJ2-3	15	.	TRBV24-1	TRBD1	CATSGTGTAADTQYF	TGTGCCACCAGCGGGACAGGGACCGCAGCAGATACGCAGTATTTT
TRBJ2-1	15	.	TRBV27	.	CASSHSRHSTNEQFF	TGTGCCAGCAGCCACTCCCGACACTCTACAAATGAGCAGTTCTTC
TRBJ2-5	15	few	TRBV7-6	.	CASSPYVDKAETQYF	TGTGCCAGCAGCCCGTACGTTGACAAGGCGGAGACCCAGTACTTC
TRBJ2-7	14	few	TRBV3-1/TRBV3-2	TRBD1	CASSLGTGGYEQYF	TGTGCCAGCAGCCTCGGGACAGGGGGCTACGAGCAGTACTTC
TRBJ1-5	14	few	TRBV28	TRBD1	CATKTGNGNQPQHF	TGTGCCACAAAGACAGGGAACGGCAATCAGCCCCAGCATTTT
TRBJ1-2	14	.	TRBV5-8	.	CASSLPGMIYGYTF	TGTGCCAGCAGCTTGCCGGGAATGATCTATGGCTACACCTTC
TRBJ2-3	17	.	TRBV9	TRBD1	CASSHFPGTGSTDTQYF	TGTGCCAGCAGCCACTTTCCCGGGACAGGGAGCACAGATACGCAGTATTTT
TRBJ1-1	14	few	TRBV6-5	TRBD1	CASKLGQLNTEAFF	TGTGCCAGCAAACTGGGACAGTTGAACACTGAAGCTTTCTTT
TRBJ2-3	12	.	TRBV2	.	CASRLVGGTQYF	TGTGCCAGCAGACTCGTGGGGGGTACGCAGTATTTT
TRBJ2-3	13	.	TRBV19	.	CASSRLATDTQYF	TGTGCCAGTAGTCGGCTAGCGACAGATACGCAGTATTTT
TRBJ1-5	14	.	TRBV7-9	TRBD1	CASSVTGGHQPQHF	TGTGCCAGCAGCGTAACAGGGGGCCATCAGCCCCAGCATTTT
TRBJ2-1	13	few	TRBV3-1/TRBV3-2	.	CASSHQRAGEQFF	TGTGCCAGCAGCCATCAGCGGGCGGGGGAGCAGTTCTTC
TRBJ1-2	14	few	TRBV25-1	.	CASSELGDFYGYTF	TGTGCCAGCAGTGAATTAGGGGACTTCTATGGCTACACCTTC
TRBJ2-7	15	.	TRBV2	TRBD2	CASSPTSGGSYEQYF	TGTGCCAGCAGCCCGACTAGCGGGGGGTCCTACGAGCAGTACTTC
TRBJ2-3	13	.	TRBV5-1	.	CASQTRVTDTQYF	TGCGCCAGCCAAACTAGGGTAACAGATACGCAGTATTTT
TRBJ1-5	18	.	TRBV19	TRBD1	CASSPLALGQGPNQPQHF	TGTGCCAGTAGTCCCCTTGCTCTGGGACAGGGCCCCAATCAGCCCCAGCATTTT
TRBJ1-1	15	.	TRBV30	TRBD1	CAWNPDRGLGTEAFF	TGTGCCTGGAATCCGGACAGGGGGCTAGGGACTGAAGCTTTCTTT
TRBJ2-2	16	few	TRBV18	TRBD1	CASSPRGRQGTGELFF	TGTGCCAGCTCACCACGGGGAAGACAGGGAACCGGGGAGCTGTTTTTT
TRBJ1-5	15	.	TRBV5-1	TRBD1	CASSLAGQGNQPQHF	TGCGCCAGCAGCTTGGCTGGACAGGGGAATCAGCCCCAGCATTTT
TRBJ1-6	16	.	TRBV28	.	CASSSAGPSSNSPLHF	TGTGCCAGCAGTTCGGCGGGCCCCTCTTCTAATTCACCCCTCCACTTT
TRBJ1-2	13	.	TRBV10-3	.	CAISLGLGFGYTF	TGTGCCATCTCACTAGGGCTCGGGTTTGGCTACACCTTC
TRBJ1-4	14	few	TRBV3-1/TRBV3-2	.	CASSQEIRQAKLFF	TGTGCCAGCAGCCAAGAAATCCGCCAGGCAAAACTGTTTTTT
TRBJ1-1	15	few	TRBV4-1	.	CASSQEGPVNTEAFF	TGCGCCAGCAGCCAAGAGGGCCCAGTGAACACTGAAGCTTTCTTT